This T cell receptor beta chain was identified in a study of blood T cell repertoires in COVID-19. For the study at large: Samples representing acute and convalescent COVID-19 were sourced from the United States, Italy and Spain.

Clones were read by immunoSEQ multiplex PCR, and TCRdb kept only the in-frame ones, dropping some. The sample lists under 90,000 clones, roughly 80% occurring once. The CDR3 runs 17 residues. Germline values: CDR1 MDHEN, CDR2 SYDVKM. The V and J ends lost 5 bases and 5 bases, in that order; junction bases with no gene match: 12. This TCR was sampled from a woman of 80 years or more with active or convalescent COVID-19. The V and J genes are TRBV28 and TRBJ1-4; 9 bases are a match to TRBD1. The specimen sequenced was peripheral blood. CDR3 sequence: CASSLLYPGTGNEKLFF. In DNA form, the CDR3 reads TGTGCCAGCAGTCTTCTTTACCCCGGGACAGGGAATGAAAAACTGTTTTTT.